These 23 T cell receptor beta chains originate from one sample sequenced in a study of blood T cell repertoires in COVID-19. The assay was immunoSEQ multiplex PCR, and TCRdb's table has in-frame clones only and misses some. The sample holds about 380,000 clones, more than 70% seen once. Sequencing was performed on peripheral blood. The receptors shown here come from a man aged 35 to 55 with acute or convalescent COVID-19.

The rearrangement links TRBV5-1 to TRBJ1-3, with D tentatively TRBD1 (5 bases). V was trimmed by 1 base and J by 2 bases, leaving 13 bases between them. The germline CDR1 and CDR2 sequences are SGHRS and YFSETQ. This CDR3 region has 16 residues. The CDR3 DNA reads as TGCGCCAGCAGCTTGCTCCCAGGGATGACTGGAAACACCATATATTTT. Its translation is CASSLLPGMTGNTIYF. Filled out from reference TRBV5-1 and TRBJ1-3, the complete variable domain reads KAGVTQTPRYLIKTRGQQVTLSCSPISGHRSVSWYQQTPGQGLQFLFEYFSETQRNKGNFPGRFSGRQFSNSRSEMNVSTLELGDSALYLCASSLLPGMTGNTIYFGEGSWLTVV.

This sequence joins TRBV7-9 and TRBJ1-1; D perhaps matches TRBD1 (5 bases). The germline V gene encodes CDR1 SEHNR and CDR2 FQNEAQ (reference sequence). This CDR3 is built from 12 residues. Trimming removed 2 bases at V and 10 bases at J, with 11 bases between. CDR3 region: CASSLLGLVAFF. The CDR3 DNA reads TGTGCCAGCAGCTTACTGGGGCTTGTAGCTTTCTTT.

This clone was observed a few times. This rearrangement joins TRBV6-5 to TRBJ1-1; D uncertain. This CDR3 has 13 amino acids. V was shortened by 6 bases and J by 3 bases, with 11 bases between the two germline ends. The germline V gene has CDR1 MNHEY and CDR2 SVGAGI. This CDR3 reads CASSPRSDTEAFF. Written as DNA, the CDR3 is TGTGCCAGCAGCCCGAGATCGGACACTGAAGCTTTCTTT.

The chain is built from TRBV12-3 or TRBV12-4 and TRBJ2-7, with 7 bases fitting TRBD1. The CDR3 covers 12 residues. V lost 7 bases and J lost 4; bases outside the gene matches: 4. CDR3 coding DNA: TGTGCCAGCACCTCACAGGGGTACGAGCAGTACTTC. Translated, it gives CASTSQGYEQYF.

This rearrangement joins TRBV25-1 to TRBJ2-1; 9 bases line up with TRBD2. There are 16 residues in the CDR3. Trimming at V came to 3 bases and at J to 8 bases, leaving 11 bases not matched to a gene. Germline values: CDR1 MGHDK, CDR2 SYGVNS. The CDR3 sequence: CASSDPGLAGLHEQFF. The CDR3 DNA reads as TGTGCCAGCAGTGACCCGGGACTAGCTGGCCTCCATGAGCAGTTCTTC.

The chain is built from TRBV4-2 and TRBJ2-3; 9 bases align to TRBD2. The V gene's germline CDR1 is LGHNA and CDR2 YNFKEQ. This CDR3 has 17 residues. J gave up 2 bases and V 3 bases, and 9 bases lay outside the gene matches. As DNA, the CDR3 is TGTGCCAGCAGCCACGGTCCAGCGGGGGGTGACACAGATACGCAGTATTTT. It yields the protein CASSHGPAGGDTDTQYF.

The V gene is TRBV3-1 (or the pseudogene TRBV3-2), the J gene TRBJ2-7, with 8 nucleotides matching TRBD2. The germline gives CDR1 LGHDT, CDR2 YNNKEL (reference sequence). This CDR3 spans 13 amino acids. V shed 8 bases, J shed 4 bases, and the junction held 7 bases outside the gene matches. CDR3 residues: CASRPGGGYEQYF. Written as DNA, the CDR3 is TGTGCCAGCCGACCGGGAGGGGGTTACGAGCAGTACTTC.

The chain carries TRBV7-9 and TRBJ2-7; D is uncertain. This CDR3 is built from 12 residues. V was cut by 2 bases and J by 6 bases, with 8 bases left in between. The germline V gene has CDR1 SEHNR and CDR2 FQNEAQ (reference sequence). CDR3: CASSLLSGEQYF. The CDR3 DNA reads as TGTGCCAGCAGCTTATTGTCGGGCGAGCAGTACTTC.

The chain is built from TRBV4-2 and TRBJ2-5; D is possibly TRBD1 (5 bases). Trimming took off 0 bases at V and 1 base at J, with 9 bases between the two ends. This CDR3 has 15 amino acids. Germline loops: CDR1 LGHNA, CDR2 YNFKEQ. As DNA, the CDR3 is TGTGCCAGCAGCCAAGATCCAGGGTCCCAAGAGACCCAGTACTTC. As protein: CASSQDPGSQETQYF.

The V call is TRBV27, the J call TRBJ2-1, with 9 bases that match TRBD2. The CDR3 runs 15 residues. Germline CDR1 reads MNHEY; CDR2 reads SMNVEV (reference sequence). Trimming took 3 bases from V and 8 from J; bases not matched to a gene: 8. This chain's CDR3 is CASSFGGRAADEQFF. CDR3 bases: TGTGCCAGCAGTTTCGGCGGGAGGGCCGCTGATGAGCAGTTCTTC.

The chain is built from TRBV24-1 and TRBJ2-3; 9 nucleotides agree with TRBD1. Germline CDR1 reads KGHDR; CDR2 reads SFDVKD. This CDR3 is built from 16 residues. Losses at the gene ends were 5 bases for V and 1 base for J; bases not matched to a gene: 6. CDR3 DNA sequence: TGTGCCACCAGTGTTGGGGACAGGGTCGGCACAGATACGCAGTATTTT. Translation gives CATSVGDRVGTDTQYF.

J is TRBJ1-2 and V is TRBV5-1, with a weak D call TRBD1 (5 bases). Germline V gene data show CDR1 as SGHRS and CDR2 as YFSETQ. V was cut by 3 bases and J by 7 bases, with 16 bases left in between. The CDR3 extends over 14 amino acids. CDR3 bases: TGCGCCAGCAGCTCACGCCTCGCGGGGGGTGGCTACACCTTC. It codes for CASSSRLAGGGYTF. Based on the CDR3 plus reference TRBV5-1 and TRBJ1-2, the full variable domain is KAGVTQTPRYLIKTRGQQVTLSCSPISGHRSVSWYQQTPGQGLQFLFEYFSETQRNKGNFPGRFSGRQFSNSRSEMNVSTLELGDSALYLCASSSRLAGGGYTFGSGTRLTVV.

The J gene is TRBJ2-7, the V gene TRBV14; weak D call: TRBD2 (7 bases). The CDR3 length is 13 residues. Germline V gene sequence: CDR1 SGHDN, CDR2 FVKESK. Trimming cost V 3 bases and J 2 bases, with 8 bases left between them. The CDR3 sequence: CASSQGGPYEQYF. CDR3 DNA: TGTGCCAGCAGCCAGGGGGGGCCCTACGAGCAGTACTTC.

The rearrangement uses TRBV9 and TRBJ1-4; D is unresolved. V lost 4 bases, J lost 4 bases, and 8 bases lay in between. This CDR3 contains 13 residues. Germline V lookup: CDR1 SGDLS, CDR2 YYNGEE. In nucleotides, the CDR3 is TGTGCCAGCAGCATCCATCATAATGAAAAACTGTTTTTT. Translating gives CASSIHHNEKLFF. The full variable domain, rest sourced from reference TRBV9 and TRBJ1-4, is DSGVTQTPKHLITATGQRVTLRCSPRSGDLSVYWYQQSLDQGLQFLIQYYNGEERAKGNILERFSAQQFPDLHSELNLSSLELGDSALYFCASSIHHNEKLFFGSGTQLSVL.

The rearrangement joins TRBV27 to TRBJ1-3, with D unresolved. Germline lookup yields CDR1 MNHEY and CDR2 SMNVEV (reference sequence). The CDR3 length is 19 residues. Trimming shortened V by 6 bases and J by 3 bases, and 27 bases separated the two germline ends. This CDR3 reads CASSILPPMFNRGGNTIYF. The CDR3 DNA sequence: TGTGCCAGCAGCATCCTCCCCCCAATGTTTAACCGGGGTGGAAACACCATATATTTT.

The chain is built from TRBV5-4 and TRBJ2-7; the D gene is possibly TRBD2 (5 bases). V shed 2 bases and J shed 0 bases, with 15 bases lying between them. Germline CDR1 is SGHNT and CDR2 is YYREEE (reference sequence). The CDR3 runs to 16 residues. In DNA form, the CDR3 reads TGTGCCAGCAGCTTTGCCCGGACTGCGAGCTCCTACGAGCAGTACTTC. This codes for CASSFARTASSYEQYF.

The chain combines TRBV11-3 with TRBJ2-1, with 8 bases aligning to TRBD2. With V trimmed by 5 bases and J by 8 bases, 17 bases remained unmatched. The germline V gene has CDR1 SGHNT and CDR2 YENEEA. CDR3 length: 17 amino acids. The CDR3 sequence: CASSPPDSGGAGDEQFF. For the CDR3, the DNA is TGTGCCAGCAGCCCGCCCGACTCCGGGGGGGCCGGGGATGAGCAGTTCTTC.

The genes are TRBV4-3 and TRBJ2-2, with TRBD2 identical over 7 bases. Germline V gives CDR1 LGHNA, CDR2 YSLEER. Trimming cost V 1 base and J 4 bases; bases outside gene matches: 6. This CDR3 contains 16 residues. The CDR3 region is CASSQGGRETTGELFF. DNA of the CDR3: TGCGCCAGCAGCCAAGGTGGGAGGGAAACCACCGGGGAGCTGTTTTTT.

About this clone itself: Germline is not matched at one junction end, which may reflect a read error. The rearrangement links TRBV7-7 to TRBJ2-5; 8 bases agree with TRBD1. Germline lookup yields CDR1 SSHAT and CDR2 FNYEAQ (reference sequence). This CDR3 comprises 16 residues. The DNA for the CDR3 is TGTGCTAGCAGCTTAGGACAGGGTTCTAAGAGCCGGACCCAGTACTTC. Its translation: CASSLGQGSKSRTQYF.

The chain employs TRBV2 and TRBJ2-3; 10 nucleotides match TRBD1. This CDR3 has 17 residues. Germline V gene lookup returns CDR1 SNHLY and CDR2 FYNNEI. Trimming took 2 bases from V and 2 from J; bases not matched to a gene: 7. The CDR3 is CASSEIPGTGDTDTQYF. CDR3 in DNA: TGTGCCAGCAGTGAAATTCCAGGGACAGGGGACACAGATACGCAGTATTTT.

This chain connects TRBV30 to TRBJ2-1, with TRBD2 matching 8 bases. The CDR3 is 15 residues long. The germline CDR1 and CDR2 sequences are GTSNPN and SVGIG (reference sequence). Trimming removed 4 bases from V and 6 bases from J; junction bases left unmatched: 11. The CDR3 protein is CAWTPVAGGSNEQFF. CDR3 in DNA: TGTGCCTGGACCCCAGTGGCGGGAGGAAGCAATGAGCAGTTCTTC.

The chain uses TRBV6-4 and TRBJ2-7; a possible D gene is TRBD2 (5 bases). V lost 4 bases and J 4 bases, leaving 17 bases between the germline ends. Germline values: CDR1 MRHNA, CDR2 SNTAGT. This CDR3 has 15 amino acids. CDR3 in amino acids: CASSASGMTAYEQYF. CDR3 DNA: TGTGCCAGCAGTGCCTCCGGGATGACGGCTTACGAGCAGTACTTC.

The chain links TRBV30 to TRBJ2-3; 11 positions match TRBD2. Per germline, CDR1 GTSNPN and CDR2 SVGIG (reference sequence). The CDR3 length is 14 residues. Trimming took 7 bases from V and 6 from J; bases not matched to a gene: 9. CDR3 sequence reads: CASGTSGGYDTQYF. The CDR3 region has the DNA TGTGCCTCTGGGACTAGCGGTGGTTATGATACGCAGTATTTT.